This is a list of T cell receptor beta chains from one sample in a study of T-cell reconstitution after alpha-beta-depleted transplantation in children. TCRdb reprocessed the PCR reads with MiXCR, giving one entry per CDR3 protein. The sample has 700,000 or so distinct CDR3 sequences, around 12% seen once; the top ten hold around 0.76%. The sample here was PBMCs, taken before TCRalphabeta/CD19-depleted stem cell transplant. The receptors stem from a girl aged 2 to 9 with congenital amegakaryocytic thrombocytopenia, due to receive a stem cell transplant. CDR3s include the opening cysteine and the closing phenylalanine or tryptophan. A D gene is named only where the DNA matches it firmly. The listing skips clone size in some rows; elsewhere it reads once, few, many or a size class.

V	J	size	D	CDR3	DNA
TRBV5-5	TRBJ2-7	NA	TRBD1	CASRPQGVYEQYF	TGTGCCAGCAGACCACAGGGGGTGTACGAGCAGTACTTC
TRBV5-1	TRBJ2-1	NA	NA	CASSFHGRGSGDEQFF	TGCGCCAGCAGCTTCCACGGAAGGGGGAGCGGCGATGAGCAGTTCTTC
TRBV7-9	TRBJ1-2	NA	NA	CASSLGGLGYTF	TGTGCCAGCAGCTTGGGGGGGCTTGGCTACACCTTC
TRBV20-1	TRBJ2-2	few	TRBD2	CSARLLAANTGELFF	TGCAGTGCTAGATTACTAGCGGCAAACACCGGGGAGCTGTTTTTT
TRBV28	TRBJ2-1	many	NA	CASSLRTYSSYNEQFF	TGTGCCAGCAGTTTACGGACTTATAGCTCCTACAATGAGCAGTTCTTC
TRBV5-1	TRBJ1-1	NA	NA	CASSLVGGTGTTLNTEAFF	TGCGCCAGCAGCTTGGTGGGGGGTACAGGGACAACTTTGAACACTGAAGCTTTCTTT
TRBV2	TRBJ2-4	NA	NA	CASTKRRAENIQYF	TGTGCCAGCACAAAGCGTCGGGCGGAAAACATTCAGTACTTC
TRBV4-2	TRBJ1-5	NA	NA	CASSQDQGGNQPQHF	TGTGCCAGCAGCCAAGATCAGGGTGGGAATCAGCCCCAGCATTTT
TRBV20-1	TRBJ1-2	NA	NA	CSAIANGQPGRGYGYTF	TGCAGTGCAATAGCGAATGGACAGCCCGGCAGGGGATATGGCTACACCTTC
TRBV5-1	TRBJ2-7	many	NA	CASSWNRDPSEQYF	TGCGCCAGCAGCTGGAACAGGGACCCTAGTGAGCAGTACTTC
TRBV28	TRBJ2-3	few	TRBD2	CASSLLTSDRSLDTQYF	TGTGCCAGCAGTTTATTGACTAGCGACCGCTCTTTGGATACGCAGTATTTT
TRBV28	TRBJ2-7	many	NA	CASTREGGSYEQYF	TGTGCCAGCACTAGGGAGGGGGGGTCCTACGAGCAGTACTTC
TRBV29-1	TRBJ1-2	many	NA	CSVDLQGGNYGYTF	TGCAGCGTTGACTTACAGGGCGGCAACTATGGCTACACCTTC
TRBV20-1	TRBJ2-3	many	NA	CSAEMGLRPDTQYF	TGCAGTGCCGAGATGGGACTTCGCCCAGATACGCAGTATTTT
TRBV18	TRBJ1-2	many	TRBD1	CASLPTGGVGYTF	TGTGCCAGCTTACCGACAGGGGGTGTTGGCTACACCTTC
TRBV25-1	TRBJ2-7	NA	NA	CASSSGRGCEQYF	TGTGCCAGCAGCTCCGGGCGCGGCTGCGAGCAGTACTTC
TRBV7-6	TRBJ2-1	many	NA	CASSPRDHGFNEQFF	TGTGCCAGCAGCCCCCGGGACCATGGATTCAATGAGCAGTTCTTC
TRBV6-1	TRBJ1-5	NA	TRBD1	CASSPWTGKGNQPQHF	TGTGCCAGCAGTCCCTGGACAGGGAAAGGCAATCAGCCCCAGCATTTT
TRBV20-1	TRBJ2-7	few	TRBD1	CSASTLFSGQPSSYEQYF	TGCAGTGCTAGCACCCTGTTTTCGGGACAGCCGAGCTCCTACGAGCAGTACTTC
TRBV27	TRBJ2-5	NA	NA	CASSLFPWETQYF	TGTGCCAGCAGTTTATTCCCATGGGAGACCCAGTACTTC
TRBV5-1	TRBJ2-1	few	NA	CATAAPGINEQFF	TGCGCCACCGCGGCTCCAGGGATCAATGAGCAGTTCTTC
TRBV7-3	TRBJ2-1	many	NA	CASSLTYSSQQFF	TGTGCCAGCAGCTTAACCTACTCCAGTCAGCAGTTCTTC
TRBV15	TRBJ2-1	few	TRBD2	CATSRDLWVLAGGREQFF	TGTGCCACCAGCAGAGATTTATGGGTACTAGCGGGAGGCCGGGAGCAGTTCTTC
TRBV20-1	TRBJ2-3	few	NA	CSAKYSIAADTQYF	TGCAGTGCTAAATACTCCATAGCAGCAGATACGCAGTATTTT
TRBV14	TRBJ1-5	NA	NA	CASSQENRKIRYRNNQPQHF	TGTGCCAGCAGCCAAGAAAATCGCAAGATACGGTATCGGAACAATCAGCCCCAGCATTTT
TRBV5-1	TRBJ2-5	few	NA	CASRLGQHQETQYF	TGCGCCAGCAGACTTGGACAGCACCAAGAGACCCAGTACTTC
TRBV5-1	TRBJ2-7	few	NA	CASSLERVKGEQYF	TGCGCCAGCAGCTTGGAAAGGGTTAAGGGCGAGCAGTACTTC
TRBV12-3/TRBV12-4	TRBJ2-7	many	TRBD2	CASSLTSGSIYEQYF	TGTGCCAGCAGCCTTACTAGCGGGAGTATCTACGAGCAGTACTTC